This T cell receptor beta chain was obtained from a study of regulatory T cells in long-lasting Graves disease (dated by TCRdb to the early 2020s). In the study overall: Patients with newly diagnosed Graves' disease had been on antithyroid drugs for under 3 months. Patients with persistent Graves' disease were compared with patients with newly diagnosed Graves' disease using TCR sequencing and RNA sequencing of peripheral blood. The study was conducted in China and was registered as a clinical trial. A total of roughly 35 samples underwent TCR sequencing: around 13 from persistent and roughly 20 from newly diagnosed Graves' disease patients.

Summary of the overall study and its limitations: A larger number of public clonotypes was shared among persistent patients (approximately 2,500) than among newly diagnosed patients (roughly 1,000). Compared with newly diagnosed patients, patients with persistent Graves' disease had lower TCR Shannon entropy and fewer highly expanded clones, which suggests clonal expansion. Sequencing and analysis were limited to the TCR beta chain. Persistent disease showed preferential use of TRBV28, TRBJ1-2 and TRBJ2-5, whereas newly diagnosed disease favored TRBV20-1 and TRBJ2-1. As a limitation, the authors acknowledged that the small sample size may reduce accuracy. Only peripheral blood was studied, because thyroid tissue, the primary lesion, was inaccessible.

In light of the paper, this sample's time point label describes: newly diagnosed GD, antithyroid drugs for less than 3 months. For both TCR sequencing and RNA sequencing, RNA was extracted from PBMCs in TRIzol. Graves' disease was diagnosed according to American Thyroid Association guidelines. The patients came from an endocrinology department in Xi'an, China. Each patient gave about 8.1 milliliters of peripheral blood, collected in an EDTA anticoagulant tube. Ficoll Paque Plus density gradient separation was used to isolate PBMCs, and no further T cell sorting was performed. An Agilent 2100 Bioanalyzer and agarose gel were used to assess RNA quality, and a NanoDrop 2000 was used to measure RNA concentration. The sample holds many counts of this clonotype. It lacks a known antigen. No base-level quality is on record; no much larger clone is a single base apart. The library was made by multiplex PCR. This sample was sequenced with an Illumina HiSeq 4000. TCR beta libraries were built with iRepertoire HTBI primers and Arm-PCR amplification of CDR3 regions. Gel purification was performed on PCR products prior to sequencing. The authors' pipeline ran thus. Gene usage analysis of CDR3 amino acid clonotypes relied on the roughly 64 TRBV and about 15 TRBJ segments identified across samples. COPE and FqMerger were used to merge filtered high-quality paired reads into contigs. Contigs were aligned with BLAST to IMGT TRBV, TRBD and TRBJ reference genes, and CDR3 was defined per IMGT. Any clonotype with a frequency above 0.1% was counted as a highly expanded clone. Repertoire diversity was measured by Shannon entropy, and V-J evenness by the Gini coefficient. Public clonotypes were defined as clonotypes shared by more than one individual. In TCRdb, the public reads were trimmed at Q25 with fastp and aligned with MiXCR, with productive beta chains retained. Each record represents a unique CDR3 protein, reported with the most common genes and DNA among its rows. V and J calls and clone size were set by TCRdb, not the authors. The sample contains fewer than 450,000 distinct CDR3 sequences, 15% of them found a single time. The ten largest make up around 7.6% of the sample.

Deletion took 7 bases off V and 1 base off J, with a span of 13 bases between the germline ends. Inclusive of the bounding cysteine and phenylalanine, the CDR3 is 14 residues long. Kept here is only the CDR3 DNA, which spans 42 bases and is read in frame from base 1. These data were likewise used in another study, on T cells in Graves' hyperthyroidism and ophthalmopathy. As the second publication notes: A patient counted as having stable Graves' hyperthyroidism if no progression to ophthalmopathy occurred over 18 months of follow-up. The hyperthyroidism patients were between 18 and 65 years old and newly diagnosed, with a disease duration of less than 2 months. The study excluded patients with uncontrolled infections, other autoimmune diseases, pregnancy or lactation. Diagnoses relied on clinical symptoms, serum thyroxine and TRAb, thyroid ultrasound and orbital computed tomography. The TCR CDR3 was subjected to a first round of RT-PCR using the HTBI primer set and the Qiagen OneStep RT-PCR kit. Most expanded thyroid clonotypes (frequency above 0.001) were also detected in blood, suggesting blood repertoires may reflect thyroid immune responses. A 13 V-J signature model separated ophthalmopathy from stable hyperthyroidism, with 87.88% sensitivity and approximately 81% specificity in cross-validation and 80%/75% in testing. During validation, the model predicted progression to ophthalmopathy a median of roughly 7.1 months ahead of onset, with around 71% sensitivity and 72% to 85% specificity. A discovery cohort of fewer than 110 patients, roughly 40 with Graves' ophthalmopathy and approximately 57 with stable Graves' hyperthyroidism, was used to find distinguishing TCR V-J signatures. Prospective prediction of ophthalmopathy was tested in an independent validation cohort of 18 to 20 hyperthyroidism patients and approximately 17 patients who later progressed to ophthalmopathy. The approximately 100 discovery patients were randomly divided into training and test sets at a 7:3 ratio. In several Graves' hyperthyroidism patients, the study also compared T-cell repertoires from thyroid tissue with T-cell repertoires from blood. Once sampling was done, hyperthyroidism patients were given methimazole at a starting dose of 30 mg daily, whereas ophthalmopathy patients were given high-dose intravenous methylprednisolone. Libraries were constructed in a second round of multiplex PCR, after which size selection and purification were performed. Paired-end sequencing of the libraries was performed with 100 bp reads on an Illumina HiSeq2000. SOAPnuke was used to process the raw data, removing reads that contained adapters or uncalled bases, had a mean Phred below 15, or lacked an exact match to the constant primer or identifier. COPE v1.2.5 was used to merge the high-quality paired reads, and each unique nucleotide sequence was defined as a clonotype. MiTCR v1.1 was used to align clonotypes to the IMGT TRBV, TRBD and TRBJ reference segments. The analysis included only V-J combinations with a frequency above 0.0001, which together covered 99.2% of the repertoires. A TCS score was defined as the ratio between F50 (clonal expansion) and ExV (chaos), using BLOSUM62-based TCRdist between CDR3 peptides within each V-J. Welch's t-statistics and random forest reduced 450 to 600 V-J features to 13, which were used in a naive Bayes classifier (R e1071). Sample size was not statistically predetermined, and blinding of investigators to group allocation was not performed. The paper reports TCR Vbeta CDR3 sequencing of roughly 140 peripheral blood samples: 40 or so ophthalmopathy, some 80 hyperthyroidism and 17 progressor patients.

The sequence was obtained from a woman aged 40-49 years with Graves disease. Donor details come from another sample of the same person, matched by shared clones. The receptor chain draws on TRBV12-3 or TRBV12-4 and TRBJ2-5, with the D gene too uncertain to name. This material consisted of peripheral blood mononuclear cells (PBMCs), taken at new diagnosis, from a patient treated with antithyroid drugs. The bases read TGTGCCAGCAATTCCCCCACGAGCCAAGAGACCCAGTACTTC. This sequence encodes CASNSPTSQETQYF.